The 29 T cell receptor beta chains below were found in one sample sequenced in a study of blood T cell repertoires in COVID-19. Data came from immunoSEQ multiplex PCR; TCRdb stores just in-frame clones and leaves some out. The sample yields 120,000 to 150,000 clones, roughly nine tenths seen once. Sequences were obtained from peripheral blood. The source of these receptors is a human donor in a cohort sampled during active COVID-19.

The chain recombines TRBV9 with TRBJ2-2; 10 bases are shared with TRBD2. Germline CDR1 is SGDLS and CDR2 is YYNGEE. The CDR3 consists of 16 residues. V shed 0 bases, J shed 3 bases, and the junction held 2 bases outside the gene matches. The CDR3 nucleotides are TGTGCCAGCAGCGTAGTAGGGACTAGCGACACCGGGGAGCTGTTTTTT. This sequence encodes CASSVVGTSDTGELFF.

The rearrangement uses TRBV7-9 and TRBJ2-7; TRBD1 matches 9 bases. V was pared by 4 bases and J by 4 bases, with 5 bases of the junction left unmatched. The CDR3 spans 14 residues. The germline CDR1 and CDR2 sequences are SEHNR and FQNEAQ (reference sequence). The CDR3 here is CASSWDRDGYEQYF. CDR3 in DNA: TGTGCCAGCAGCTGGGACAGGGATGGGTACGAGCAGTACTTC.

V and J are TRBV11-2 and TRBJ1-1; D is unresolved. CDR3 length equals 14 residues. Trimming cost V 3 bases and J 0 bases, with 8 bases left between them. Germline lookup yields CDR1 SGHAT and CDR2 FQNNGV. Here the CDR3 DNA reads TGTGCCAGCAGCTTCGGTCAACTGAACACTGAAGCTTTCTTT. Amino acid sequence: CASSFGQLNTEAFF.

On this clone: Other DNA sequences from this sample encode an identical CDR3 as well. The rearrangement joins TRBV9 to TRBJ2-3, with TRBD1 as a possible D gene (5 bases). The length of the CDR3 is 15 residues. Germline assignment: CDR1 SGDLS and CDR2 YYNGEE. Trimming took off 0 bases at V and 3 bases at J, with 11 bases between the two ends. CDR3 in DNA: TGTGCCAGCAGCGTAGACGCAGGGCTGACAGATACGCAGTATTTT. Its translation is CASSVDAGLTDTQYF. Complete variable domain (other parts from reference TRBV9 and TRBJ2-3): DSGVTQTPKHLITATGQRVTLRCSPRSGDLSVYWYQQSLDQGLQFLIQYYNGEERAKGNILERFSAQQFPDLHSELNLSSLELGDSALYFCASSVDAGLTDTQYFGPGTRLTVL.

This chain connects TRBV4-2 to TRBJ2-3, with a weak D call TRBD1 (6 bases). V lost 4 bases, J lost 1 base, and 18 bases lay in between. CDR1 is LGHNA and CDR2 is YNFKEQ in the germline V gene. CDR3 length equals 17 residues. CDR3 protein: CASSRQSDRWRTDTQYF. CDR3 bases: TGTGCCAGCAGCCGACAGAGCGACAGGTGGCGCACAGATACGCAGTATTTT.

The CDR3 loop is CASSSDRVSTDTQYF. In DNA, the CDR3 is TGTGCCAGCAGCTCGGACAGGGTGAGCACAGATACGCAGTATTTT. The chain couples TRBV5-8 to TRBJ2-3, with TRBD1 identical over 8 bases. Germline V gives CDR1 SGHTS, CDR2 YDEGEE. V lost 3 bases to trimming and J lost 0 bases; unmatched junction nucleotides: 3. This CDR3 has 15 residues. The whole variable domain, remainder taken from reference TRBV5-8 and TRBJ2-3, is EAGVTQSPTHLIKTRGQQATLRCSPISGHTSVYWYQQALGLGLQFLLWYDEGEERNRGNFPPRFSGRQFPNYSSELNVNALELEDSALYLCASSSDRVSTDTQYFGPGTRLTVL.

V usage is TRBV7-9 and J usage is TRBJ1-1; 7 bases fit TRBD1. Germline CDR1 and CDR2: SEHNR and FQNEAQ (reference sequence). The CDR3 runs to 14 residues. J gave up 4 bases and V 8 bases, and 10 bases lay outside the gene matches. The CDR3 bases are TGTGCCAGCGCCCATCCAGGGGGTGGCACTGAAGCTTTCTTT. It codes for CASAHPGGGTEAFF.

This CDR3 is CASSEAWGGGGADTQYF. The CDR3 DNA follows: TGTGCCAGCAGTGAGGCCTGGGGCGGGGGGGGAGCAGATACGCAGTATTTT. V is TRBV6-1 and J is TRBJ2-3, with TRBD2 matching over 9 bases. Germline CDR1 reads MNHNS; CDR2 reads SASEGT. V dropped 3 bases and J dropped 4; count of bases not matched to a gene: 11. This CDR3 region has 17 residues.

The DNA of the CDR3 is TGTGCCAGCTCTACCGGGACAGGGGGCGACGAGCAGTACTTC. This gives the protein CASSTGTGGDEQYF. The chain employs TRBV7-2 and TRBJ2-7; the match to TRBD1 covers 12 bases. V lost 8 bases to trimming and J lost 5 bases; unmatched junction nucleotides: 7. Per the germline V gene, CDR1 is SGHTA and CDR2 is FQGNSA. The CDR3 consists of 14 residues.

V usage is TRBV5-6 and J usage is TRBJ1-1, with 7 bases identical to TRBD1. Germline trimming cut 0 bases from V and 4 bases from J; bases unmatched to any gene: 9. Germline V gene sequence: CDR1 SGHDT, CDR2 YYEEEE. CDR3 size: 16 residues. As DNA, the CDR3 is TGTGCCAGCAGCTTGGGACCCGGGACAGAAGGCACTGAAGCTTTCTTT. Translated: CASSLGPGTEGTEAFF. Full variable domain (missing parts from reference TRBV5-6 and TRBJ1-1): DAGVTQSPTHLIKTRGQQVTLRCSPKSGHDTVSWYQQALGQGPQFIFQYYEEEERQRGNFPDRFSGHQFPNYSSELNVNALLLGDSALYLCASSLGPGTEGTEAFFGQGTRLTVV.

The rearrangement links TRBV7-3 to TRBJ2-2; D not resolved. This CDR3 comprises 14 residues. The V end was cut by 3 bases, the J end by 0 bases, with 5 bases between. Germline-derived CDR1 and CDR2 are SGHTA and FQGTGA. CDR3 sequence reads: CASSFSPNTGELFF. The CDR3, as DNA: TGTGCCAGCAGCTTCTCCCCGAACACCGGGGAGCTGTTTTTT.

The rearrangement uses TRBV5-1 and TRBJ1-4; D not resolved. Germline V gene lookup returns CDR1 SGHRS and CDR2 YFSETQ. The CDR3 length is 16 residues. V dropped 0 bases and J dropped 0 bases, with 9 bases sitting between them. CDR3 in DNA: TGCGCCAGCAGCTTGGTTCAGTTTTCAACTAATGAAAAACTGTTTTTT. Its translation is CASSLVQFSTNEKLFF.

V gene TRBV5-1 combines with J gene TRBJ2-2; tentative D call: TRBD1 (6 bases). Germline loops: CDR1 SGHRS, CDR2 YFSETQ. This CDR3 is 15 amino acids long. Trimming took 0 bases from V and 6 from J, leaving 12 bases between them. CDR3 protein: CASSLGGTRPGELFF. CDR3 coding DNA: TGCGCCAGCAGCTTGGGAGGGACAAGGCCCGGGGAGCTGTTTTTT.

The chain couples TRBV6-2 or TRBV6-3 to TRBJ2-3, with 11 bases lining up with TRBD2. Germline V CDR1 and CDR2: MNHEY, SVGEGT. Trimming removed 1 base from V and 3 bases from J; junction bases left unmatched: 9. This CDR3 region has 18 residues. CDR3: CASSYFLAGGPATDTQYF. The CDR3, as DNA: TGTGCCAGCAGTTACTTTTTAGCGGGGGGGCCTGCGACAGATACGCAGTATTTT.

The chain is built from TRBV15 and TRBJ2-3, with a possible D match to TRBD2 (7 bases). CDR3 length: 14 amino acids. V lost 11 bases to trimming and J lost 0 bases, with 15 bases between them. Germline V lookup: CDR1 LNHNV, CDR2 YYDKDF (reference sequence). The CDR3 protein is CAAGRGLSTDTQYF. The CDR3 DNA follows: TGTGCCGCCGGGCGGGGGCTAAGCACAGATACGCAGTATTTT.

This clone was counted a single time. The chain has TRBV5-1 and TRBJ1-6, with D unresolved. The V end lost 4 bases, the J end lost 0 bases, and 14 bases lay between the germline ends. There are 17 residues in the CDR3. The germline V gene has CDR1 SGHRS and CDR2 YFSETQ. The CDR3 loop reads CASSPQGLASYNSPLHF. CDR3 coding DNA: TGCGCCAGCAGCCCACAAGGTTTAGCCTCCTATAATTCACCCCTCCACTTT.

The chain's CDR3 is CASSVLGYGYTF. The DNA of the CDR3 is TGTGCCAGCAGTGTACTAGGTTATGGCTACACCTTC. The chain links TRBV6-6 to TRBJ1-2; D uncertain. The CDR3 length is 12 residues. Germline V gene lookup returns CDR1 MNHNY and CDR2 SVGAGI (reference sequence). The V end lost 5 bases, the J end lost 5 bases, and 9 bases lay between the germline ends.

The V call is TRBV5-1, the J call TRBJ1-1; D remains unclear. V gave up 2 bases and J gave up 7 bases, with 9 bases separating them. The germline V gene encodes CDR1 SGHRS and CDR2 YFSETQ. This CDR3 comprises 12 residues. As DNA, the CDR3 is TGCGCCAGCAGCTTAACACGGGGTGAAGCTTTCTTT. Its protein is CASSLTRGEAFF.

V usage is TRBV2 and J usage is TRBJ2-3; the match to TRBD2 covers 7 bases. Germline CDR1 is SNHLY and CDR2 is FYNNEI. J was trimmed by 2 bases and V by 6 bases; bases with no gene match: 2. This CDR3 is built from 13 residues. CDR3 in DNA: TGTGCCAGCAGGGGGGGGATCACAGATACGCAGTATTTT. Translating it yields CASRGGITDTQYF.

The chain is built from TRBV3-1 (or the pseudogene TRBV3-2) and TRBJ1-2; 11 bases map to TRBD1. Germline V gene lookup returns CDR1 LGHDT and CDR2 YNNKEL (reference sequence). This CDR3 spans 14 amino acids. The V and J ends lost 4 bases and 4 bases, in that order; junction bases with no gene match: 2. This CDR3 reads CASSRTGGTYGYTF. The CDR3 bases are TGTGCCAGCAGCCGGACAGGGGGCACCTATGGCTACACCTTC.

V usage is TRBV3-1 (or the pseudogene TRBV3-2) and J usage is TRBJ2-5, with TRBD2 identical over 9 bases. J was trimmed by 5 bases and V by 4 bases; bases with no gene match: 2. The CDR3 totals 13 residues. Germline assignment: CDR1 LGHDT and CDR2 YNNKEL (reference sequence). CDR3: CASSRTSGETQYF. In DNA, the CDR3 is TGTGCCAGCAGCCGAACTAGCGGGGAGACCCAGTACTTC.

J is TRBJ2-6 and V is TRBV7-3; TRBD2 might be the D (5 bases). Deletions cut 6 bases from V and 4 bases from J, with 16 bases between. Per the germline V gene, CDR1 is SGHTA and CDR2 is FQGTGA. This CDR3 contains 16 residues. CDR3 amino acids: CASSPGPPGGANVLTF. The DNA for the CDR3 is TGTGCCAGCAGTCCCGGTCCCCCGGGGGGGGCCAACGTCCTGACTTTC.

This clone was detected only once. The chain couples TRBV5-1 to TRBJ2-5, with D uncertain. Per the germline V gene, CDR1 is SGHRS and CDR2 is YFSETQ. V was cut by 0 bases and J by 2 bases, with 11 bases left in between. CDR3 length: 15 amino acids. CDR3 DNA: TGCGCCAGCAGCTTGGGGGCAGGAACGCAAGAGACCCAGTACTTC. As protein: CASSLGAGTQETQYF.

The chain combines TRBV5-1 with TRBJ1-4; 8 bases are shared with TRBD1. After removal of 5 bases from V and 0 bases from J, the junction contained 3 bases not matched to a gene. Per the germline V gene, CDR1 is SGHRS and CDR2 is YFSETQ. The CDR3 has 15 amino acids. CDR3 region: CASRLQGATNEKLFF. CDR3 DNA: TGCGCCAGCAGGCTACAGGGGGCAACTAATGAAAAACTGTTTTTT.

The rearrangement links TRBV3-1 (or the pseudogene TRBV3-2) to TRBJ2-5; perhaps TRBD2 as D (5 bases). Germline V gene sequence: CDR1 LGHDT, CDR2 YNNKEL (reference sequence). This CDR3 comprises 15 residues. Trimming left V 0 bases short and J 9 bases short, with 17 bases between. CDR3 region: CASSQDPLATWPQYF. For the CDR3, the DNA is TGTGCCAGCAGCCAAGATCCCCTAGCTACATGGCCCCAGTACTTC.

The rearrangement links TRBV5-1 to TRBJ1-1, with D perhaps matching TRBD1 (5 bases). Trimming shortened V by 2 bases and J by 0 bases, and 11 bases separated the two germline ends. Germline lookup yields CDR1 SGHRS and CDR2 YFSETQ. The CDR3 contains 15 residues. CDR3 region: CASSFGTDMNTEAFF. The CDR3 nucleotides are TGCGCCAGCAGCTTCGGGACTGACATGAACACTGAAGCTTTCTTT.

The chain links TRBV7-9 to TRBJ2-5; 14 nucleotides align to TRBD2. V lost 5 bases and J lost 4; bases outside the gene matches: 9. Per germline, CDR1 SEHNR and CDR2 FQNEAQ (reference sequence). This CDR3 region has 17 residues. The CDR3 protein is CASSIPGTSGGTETQYF. The CDR3 nucleotides read TGTGCCAGCAGCATTCCCGGGACTAGCGGGGGTACAGAGACCCAGTACTTC.

The gene calls are TRBV4-2 and TRBJ2-3; possible D gene TRBD2, 5 bases. There are 12 residues in the CDR3. Per germline, CDR1 LGHNA and CDR2 YNFKEQ. With 1 base removed from V and 6 bases from J, the gap between germline ends came to 5 bases. This chain's CDR3 is CASSQAGDTQYF. CDR3 in DNA: TGTGCCAGCAGCCAAGCGGGGGATACGCAGTATTTT.

This chain links TRBV4-1 with TRBJ2-7; 7 bases match TRBD1. The CDR3 runs 17 residues. Trimming cost V 0 bases and J 0 bases; bases outside gene matches: 8. Germline-derived CDR1 and CDR2 are MGHRA and YSYEKL. The DNA of the CDR3 is TGCGCCAGCAGCCAAGATCGTACAGGGGATAGCTCCTACGAGCAGTACTTC. Translated, it gives CASSQDRTGDSSYEQYF.